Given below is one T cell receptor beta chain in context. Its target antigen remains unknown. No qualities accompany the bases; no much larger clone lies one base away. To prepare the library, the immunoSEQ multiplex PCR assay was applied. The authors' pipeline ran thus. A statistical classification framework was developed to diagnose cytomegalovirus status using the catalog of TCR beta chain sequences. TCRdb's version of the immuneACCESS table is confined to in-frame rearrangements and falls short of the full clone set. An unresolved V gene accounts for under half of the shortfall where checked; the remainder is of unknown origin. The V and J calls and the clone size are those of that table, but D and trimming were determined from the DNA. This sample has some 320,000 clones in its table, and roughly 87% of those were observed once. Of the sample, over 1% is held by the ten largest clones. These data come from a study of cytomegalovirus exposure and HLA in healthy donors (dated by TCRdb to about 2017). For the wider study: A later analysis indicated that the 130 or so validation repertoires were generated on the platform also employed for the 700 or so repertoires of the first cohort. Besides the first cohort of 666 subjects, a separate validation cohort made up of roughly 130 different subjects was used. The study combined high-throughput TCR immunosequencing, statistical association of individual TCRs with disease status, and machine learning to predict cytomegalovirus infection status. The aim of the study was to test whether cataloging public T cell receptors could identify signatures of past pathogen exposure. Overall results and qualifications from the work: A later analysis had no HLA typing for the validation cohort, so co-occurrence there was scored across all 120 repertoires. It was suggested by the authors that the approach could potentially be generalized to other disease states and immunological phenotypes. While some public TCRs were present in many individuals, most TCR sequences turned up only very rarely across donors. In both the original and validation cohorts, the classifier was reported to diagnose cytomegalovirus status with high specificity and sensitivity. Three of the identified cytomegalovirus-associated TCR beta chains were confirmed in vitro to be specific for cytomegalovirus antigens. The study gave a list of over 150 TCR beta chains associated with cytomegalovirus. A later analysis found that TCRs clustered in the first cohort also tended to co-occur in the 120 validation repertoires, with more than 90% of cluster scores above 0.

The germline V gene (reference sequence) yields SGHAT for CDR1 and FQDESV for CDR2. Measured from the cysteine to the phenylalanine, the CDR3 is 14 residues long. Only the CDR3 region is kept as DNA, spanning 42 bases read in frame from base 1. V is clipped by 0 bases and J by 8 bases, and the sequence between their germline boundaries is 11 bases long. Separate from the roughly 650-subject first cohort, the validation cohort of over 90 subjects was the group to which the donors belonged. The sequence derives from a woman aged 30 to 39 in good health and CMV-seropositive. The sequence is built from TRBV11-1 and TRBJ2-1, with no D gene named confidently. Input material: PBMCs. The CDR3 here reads CASSLAGAVHEQFF. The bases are TGTGCCAGCAGCTTAGCGGGCGCAGTTCATGAGCAGTTCTTC.